These 30 T cell receptor beta chains were sequenced from one sample in a study of blood T cells in healthy people across ages. PCR was performed a second time for roughly 7 to 11 cycles using a sample-barcoded 5' primer and a J-beta primer mix. Using its own MiXCR run on the 5' RACE reads, TCRdb lists one record per CDR3 protein. Of 1.5 million to 2 million distinct CDR3 sequences in the sample, 35% to 50% were seen once. Sequencing input: blood. These receptors were collected from a human donor in good health.

This clonotype was seen only a few times. The chain employs TRBV11-1 and TRBJ2-1; D tentatively reads TRBD1 or TRBD2 (5 bases each). V was shortened by 1 base and J by 6 bases, with 10 bases between the two germline ends. The CDR3 is made up of 14 amino acids. Germline V CDR1 and CDR2: SGHAT, FQDESV (reference sequence). The CDR3 DNA reads TGTGCCAGCAGCTTAGGGGCAGGGAGCAATGAGCAGTTCTTC. It encodes CASSLGAGSNEQFF.

J is TRBJ2-1 and V is TRBV5-1; no clear D gene. Germline CDR1 reads SGHRS; CDR2 reads YFSETQ. Trimming took 0 bases from V and 12 from J, leaving 13 bases between them. This CDR3 has 13 amino acids. This CDR3 reads CASSLAGLTAQFF. CDR3 bases: TGCGCCAGCAGCTTGGCCGGATTGACGGCGCAGTTCTTC.

Notes on this clonotype: Its ends do not fully match the called genes, so a read error is possible. V gene TRBV6-6 combines with J gene TRBJ1-5; no reliable D call. The CDR3 extends over 13 amino acids. The germline gives CDR1 MNHNY, CDR2 SVGAGI (reference sequence). CDR3: CASSYWQDQPQHF. The CDR3 DNA sequence: TGTGCCAGTAGTTATTGGCAGGATCAGCCCCAGCATTTT.

This clonotype was observed at least ten times. The chain has TRBV20-1 and TRBJ1-5; D ambiguous. Trimming stripped 0 bases from V and 0 bases from J, with 6 bases between. The CDR3 is made up of 14 amino acids. Germline lookup yields CDR1 DFQATT and CDR2 SNEGSKA (reference sequence). The CDR3 spells CSAREGYSNQPQHF. Written as DNA, the CDR3 is TGCAGTGCTAGAGAGGGTTATAGCAATCAGCCCCAGCATTTT.

This clonotype was observed a few times. V usage is TRBV28 and J usage is TRBJ2-7; D is undetermined. V lost 4 bases and J 0 bases, leaving 13 bases between the germline ends. The germline V gene encodes CDR1 MDHEN and CDR2 SYDVKM. CDR3 size: 15 residues. CDR3 nucleotides: TGTGCCAGCAGTTCCCCCCCCAGGAGCTCCTACGAGCAGTACTTC. It codes for CASSSPPRSSYEQYF.

Of note for this clonotype: At one end, the junction sequence differs from germline, possibly due to a read error. The chain couples TRBV6-4 to TRBJ2-6; a weak D match, TRBD2 (6 bases). Germline V gives CDR1 MRHNA, CDR2 SNTAGT. The CDR3 is 16 residues long. The chain's CDR3 is CASSLGGPSGANALTF. CDR3 coding DNA: TGTGCCAGCAGTCTGGGAGGTCCCTCTGGGGCCAACGCCCTGACTTTC.

This clonotype has a handful of counts. The genes are TRBV7-2 and TRBJ1-1; 7 nucleotides align to TRBD1. CDR3 length equals 14 residues. Germline V gene sequence: CDR1 SGHTA, CDR2 FQGNSA. The J segment lost 3 bases and the V segment lost 4 bases, leaving 5 bases of the junction unmatched. CDR3 sequence (DNA): TGTGCCAGCAGCTCCAGAGGGACAGACACTGAAGCTTTCTTT. It is translated as CASSSRGTDTEAFF.

The sample holds a few counts of this clonotype. V usage is TRBV7-9 and J usage is TRBJ2-7; D might be TRBD2 (6 bases). V shed 1 base and J shed 2 bases, with 12 bases lying between them. This CDR3 is built from 15 residues. Per germline, CDR1 SEHNR and CDR2 FQNEAQ (reference sequence). CDR3 in amino acids: CASSLGDSAPYEQYF. In DNA form, the CDR3 reads TGTGCCAGCAGCTTAGGGGACTCTGCCCCCTACGAGCAGTACTTC.

V usage is TRBV19 and J usage is TRBJ2-4, with D maybe TRBD1 (6 bases). The germline V gene encodes CDR1 LNHDA and CDR2 SQIVND (reference sequence). The ends were cut back, 5 bases at V and 1 base at J, with 21 bases in the middle. The CDR3 contains 18 residues. CDR3 amino acids: CASSSPSTGKLAKNIQYF. DNA of the CDR3: TGTGCCAGTAGTTCCCCCTCAACAGGGAAGTTGGCCAAAAACATTCAGTACTTC.

Only a few counts were recorded for this clonotype. This chain joins TRBV12-3 or TRBV12-4 and TRBJ2-7; D is undetermined. V was clipped by 3 bases and J by 4 bases, with 13 bases between them. The CDR3 is made up of 14 amino acids. The CDR3 region is CASSFREAAYEQYF. Written as DNA, the CDR3 is TGTGCCAGCAGTTTCAGAGAGGCAGCTTACGAGCAGTACTTC.

This clonotype was picked up many times. This chain links TRBV29-1 with TRBJ2-4, with D perhaps matching TRBD2 (6 bases). The CDR3 length is 13 residues. Trimming shortened V by 3 bases and J by 8 bases, and 14 bases separated the two germline ends. CDR1 is SQVTM, CDR2 ANQGSEA, per germline. The CDR3 nucleotides are TGCAGCGTTGATGATGGAGGGTTGGACATTCAGTACTTC. Protein product: CSVDDGGLDIQYF.

The rearrangement links TRBV7-2 to TRBJ2-7; 8 positions match TRBD2. CDR1 and CDR2 from the germline V gene are SGHTA and FQGNSA. This CDR3 is built from 15 residues. J gave up 8 bases and V 0 bases, and 9 bases lay outside the gene matches. DNA for the CDR3: TGTGCCAGCAGCTTAGCGCTCGCGGGGGGCCCCCAGCAGTACTTC. This encodes CASSLALAGGPQQYF.

This clonotype has only a few counts. The J gene is TRBJ1-2, the V gene TRBV7-3, with unresolved D. Germline values: CDR1 SGHTA, CDR2 FQGTGA. The CDR3 has 12 amino acids. V shed 6 bases and J shed 4 bases, with 9 bases lying between them. The CDR3 is CASSHDGYGYTF. The CDR3 bases are TGTGCCAGCAGTCACGACGGCTATGGCTACACCTTC.

This clonotype has only a few counts. V is TRBV6-2 or TRBV6-3 and J is TRBJ2-1, with D perhaps TRBD1 or TRBD2 (5 bases each). This CDR3 is 13 amino acids long. Germline CDR1 and CDR2: MNHEY and SVGEGT. V was pared by 4 bases and J by 7 bases, with 11 bases between. In DNA, the CDR3 is TGTGCCAGCAGTTGGGACCTAGGGAATGAGCAGTTCTTC. This encodes CASSWDLGNEQFF.

The chain combines TRBV4-3 with TRBJ2-1; 7 nucleotides match TRBD2. The length of the CDR3 is 16 residues. Trimming at V came to 3 bases and at J to 5 bases, leaving 10 bases not matched to a gene. In germline, CDR1 is LGHNA, CDR2 YSLEER. The CDR3 sequence is CASSQDTGGTNNEQFF. The DNA of the CDR3 is TGCGCCAGCAGCCAGGATACCGGGGGGACGAACAATGAGCAGTTCTTC.

This clonotype has just a few counts. The chain uses TRBV4-3 and TRBJ2-7; 10 bases match TRBD1. The germline CDR1 and CDR2 sequences are LGHNA and YSLEER. The CDR3 runs 15 residues. J was trimmed by 3 bases and V by 0 bases; bases with no gene match: 2. CDR3 in amino acids: CASSQEWDRGYEQYF. The CDR3 DNA reads TGCGCCAGCAGCCAAGAATGGGACAGGGGCTACGAGCAGTACTTC.

This clonotype was seen only a few times. This sequence joins TRBV11-2 and TRBJ2-2; D is perhaps TRBD1 (5 bases). CDR3 length: 17 residues. CDR1 SGHAT and CDR2 FQNNGV come from the germline V gene. The V end was cut by 4 bases, the J end by 3 bases, with 18 bases between. CDR3: CASSYNPLGHHTGELFF. CDR3 sequence (DNA): TGTGCCAGCAGCTATAATCCCCTTGGACATCACACCGGGGAGCTGTTTTTT.

This clonotype was detected only a few times. This chain uses TRBV27 with TRBJ2-5, with D possibly being TRBD2 (6 bases). Germline-derived CDR1 and CDR2 are MNHEY and SMNVEV (reference sequence). Trimming took 5 bases from V and 2 from J, leaving 12 bases between them. This CDR3 comprises 14 residues. DNA of the CDR3: TGTGCCAGCAGTCCTAGCCGGGAGCAAGAGACCCAGTACTTC. Amino acid sequence: CASSPSREQETQYF.

This clonotype has ten or more counts. The V gene is TRBV6-5, the J gene TRBJ2-4, with a tentative D call TRBD1 (6 bases). This CDR3 is 14 amino acids long. The V gene's germline CDR1 is MNHEY and CDR2 SVGAGI. Trimming left V 9 bases short and J 1 base short, with 13 bases between. The CDR3 spells CASSTRGAKNIQYF. CDR3 coding DNA: TGTGCCAGTTCAACCAGGGGTGCCAAAAACATTCAGTACTTC.

The rearrangement uses TRBV20-1 and TRBJ2-7, with a weak D call TRBD1 (7 bases). V was pared by 6 bases and J by 0 bases, with 33 bases between. The CDR3 has 20 amino acids. The V gene's germline CDR1 is DFQATT and CDR2 SNEGSKA (reference sequence). The chain's CDR3 is CSATGGGPGLVYGSSYEQYF. CDR3 DNA: TGCAGTGCAACCGGAGGGGGCCCTGGGTTAGTTTATGGGAGCTCCTACGAGCAGTACTTC.

This clonotype was detected only a few times. The chain recombines TRBV6-5 with TRBJ1-2, with D possibly being TRBD1 (5 bases). The V gene's germline CDR1 is MNHEY and CDR2 SVGAGI. The CDR3 totals 14 residues. Trimming left V 6 bases short and J 7 bases short, with 18 bases between. CDR3 sequence: CASRDSMAGAGYTF. CDR3 coding DNA: TGTGCCAGCAGGGACTCTATGGCCGGGGCTGGCTACACCTTC.

This clonotype was seen a handful of times. The gene calls are TRBV21-1 and TRBJ2-3; the D call in the table, TRBD1, was not verified against the DNA. TRBV21-1 is given as a pseudogene. This CDR3 region has 15 residues. This chain's CDR3 is CASSPTGGNADTQYF. DNA for the CDR3: TGTGCCAGTAGCCCCACAGGGGGTAACGCAGATACGCAGTATTTT.

This chain connects TRBV10-3 to TRBJ2-4, with D uncertain. The V and J ends lost 5 bases and 13 bases respectively, with 15 bases between them. CDR3 size: 12 residues. Germline CDR1 reads ENHRY; CDR2 reads SYGVKD. CDR3 protein: CAISYNREEQYF. Written as DNA, the CDR3 is TGTGCCATCAGTTACAACAGAGAAGAGCAGTACTTC.

The chain joins TRBV7-9 to TRBJ1-1; D is unclear. The CDR3 runs 15 residues. Trimming took 5 bases from V and 4 from J, leaving 17 bases between them. Germline-derived CDR1 and CDR2 are SEHNR and FQNEAQ (reference sequence). The CDR3 region is CASSPAGMLGTEAFF. The CDR3 DNA reads TGTGCCAGCAGCCCCGCGGGGATGTTGGGCACTGAAGCTTTCTTT.

The CDR3 loop reads CASSRRRGAGDEKLFF. CDR3 coding DNA: TGTGCCAGCAGCCGCCGCCGTGGGGCAGGGGATGAAAAACTGTTTTTT. The rearrangement uses TRBV7-2 and TRBJ1-4; D may be TRBD1 (6 bases). Germline V lookup: CDR1 SGHTA, CDR2 FQGNSA. There are 16 residues in the CDR3. V shed 5 bases and J shed 6 bases, with 19 bases lying between them.

This clonotype came up a few times. The J gene is TRBJ1-4, the V gene TRBV28, with a tentative D call TRBD1 (5 bases). Germline CDR1 reads MDHEN; CDR2 reads SYDVKM. CDR3 length: 15 amino acids. Between the trimmed V and J ends, which lost 6 bases and 0 bases, there was a span of 11 bases. The CDR3 region has the DNA TGTGCCAGCAGAATGGGGGGGGCAACTAATGAAAAACTGTTTTTT. This encodes CASRMGGATNEKLFF.

In its sample, this clonotype was seen a few times. The rearrangement uses TRBV5-1 and TRBJ1-6; TRBD1 matches 12 bases. With V trimmed by 4 bases and J by 6 bases, 5 bases remained unmatched. This CDR3 contains 16 residues. The germline V gene encodes CDR1 SGHRS and CDR2 YFSETQ. In DNA, the CDR3 is TGCGCCAGCAGCGCGGGACAGGGGGCTGCTAATTCACCCCTCCACTTT. Protein product: CASSAGQGAANSPLHF.

The chain carries TRBV11-1 and TRBJ2-7; D is unclear. Germline V CDR1 and CDR2: SGHAT, FQDESV (reference sequence). V lost 1 base to trimming and J lost 3 bases, with 7 bases between them. This CDR3 region has 13 residues. The CDR3: CASSLVAFYEQYF. CDR3 nucleotides: TGTGCCAGCAGCTTAGTAGCCTTCTACGAGCAGTACTTC. Combining the CDR3 with reference TRBV11-1 and TRBJ2-7 gives the whole variable domain EAEVAQSPRYKITEKSQAVAFWCDPISGHATLYWYRQILGQGPELLVQFQDESVVDDSQLPKDRFSAERLKGVDSTLKIQPAELGDSAMYLCASSLVAFYEQYFGPGTRLTVT.

The chain carries TRBV29-1 and TRBJ2-5; D may be TRBD1 (5 bases). The J call is in doubt because the DNA end fits TRBJ2-1 better. CDR3 size: 13 residues. Looked up from germline, CDR1 is SQVTM and CDR2 is ANQGSEA. The CDR3 DNA is TGCAGCGTTGAAGGACAGAACCAAGAGACCCAGTTCTTC. This sequence encodes CSVEGQNQETQFF.

V and J are TRBV2 and TRBJ2-4; 9 nucleotides align to TRBD1. Germline lookup yields CDR1 SNHLY and CDR2 FYNNEI. V lost 3 bases and J lost 9; bases outside the gene matches: 6. The CDR3 is 14 residues long. The CDR3 reads CASSDGTGLGIQYF. In DNA form, the CDR3 reads TGTGCCAGCAGTGATGGGACAGGGCTTGGCATTCAGTACTTC.